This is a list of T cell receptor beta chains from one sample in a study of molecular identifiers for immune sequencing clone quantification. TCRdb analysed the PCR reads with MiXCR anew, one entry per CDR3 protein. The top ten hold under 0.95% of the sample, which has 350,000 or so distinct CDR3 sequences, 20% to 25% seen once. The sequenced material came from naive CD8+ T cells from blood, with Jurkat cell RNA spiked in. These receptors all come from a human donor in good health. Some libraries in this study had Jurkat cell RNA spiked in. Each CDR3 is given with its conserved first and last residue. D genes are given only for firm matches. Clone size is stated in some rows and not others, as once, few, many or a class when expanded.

CDR3aa: CASSFLWDPDTQYF
CDR3nt: TGTGCCAGCAGCTTCTTGTGGGACCCAGATACGCAGTATTTT
j_gene: TRBJ2-3
d_gene: .
abundance: many
v_gene: TRBV5-5

CDR3aa: CASTPIGIRLSGYTF
CDR3nt: TGTGCCAGCACCCCAATCGGGATTCGTCTGAGTGGCTACACCTTC
j_gene: TRBJ1-2
d_gene: .
abundance: many
v_gene: TRBV14

CDR3aa: CSVGQGTGANVLTF
CDR3nt: TGCAGCGTTGGACAGGGGACAGGGGCCAACGTCCTGACTTTC
j_gene: TRBJ2-6
d_gene: TRBD1
abundance: many
v_gene: TRBV29-1

CDR3aa: CASSLSAERIDVNTEAFF
CDR3nt: TGTGCCAGCAGCCTTTCGGCTGAGCGAATTGACGTGAACACTGAAGCTTTCTTT
j_gene: TRBJ1-1
d_gene: .
abundance: many
v_gene: TRBV9

CDR3aa: CASSQGADSPLHF
CDR3nt: TGCGCCAGCAGCCAAGGGGCGGATTCACCCCTCCACTTT
j_gene: TRBJ1-6
d_gene: .
abundance: .
v_gene: TRBV4-3

CDR3aa: CASSQDSELASTDTQYF
CDR3nt: TGTGCCAGCAGCCAAGACTCCGAACTAGCGAGCACAGATACGCAGTATTTT
j_gene: TRBJ2-3
d_gene: TRBD2
abundance: many
v_gene: TRBV4-2

CDR3aa: CASRSLMGPQPQHF
CDR3nt: TGTGCCAGCAGAAGTCTCATGGGACCTCAGCCCCAGCATTTT
j_gene: TRBJ1-5
d_gene: .
abundance: .
v_gene: TRBV28

CDR3aa: CSVFYDKGVVYEQYF
CDR3nt: TGCAGCGTTTTCTACGACAAAGGGGTTGTCTACGAGCAGTACTTC
j_gene: TRBJ2-7
d_gene: .
abundance: many
v_gene: TRBV29-1

CDR3aa: CASSTLAGVIYNEQFF
CDR3nt: TGTGCCAGCAGCACATTAGCGGGAGTCATATACAATGAGCAGTTCTTC
j_gene: TRBJ2-1
d_gene: TRBD2
abundance: many
v_gene: TRBV7-9

CDR3aa: CASSLVGTTEAFF
CDR3nt: TGCGCCAGCAGCTTGGTTGGTACGACTGAAGCTTTCTTT
j_gene: TRBJ1-1
d_gene: .
abundance: many
v_gene: TRBV5-1

CDR3aa: CASSLGSGVPPVFTDTQYF
CDR3nt: TGCGCCAGCAGCTTGGGTAGCGGGGTTCCACCAGTGTTCACAGATACGCAGTATTTT
j_gene: TRBJ2-3
d_gene: TRBD2
abundance: few
v_gene: TRBV5-1

CDR3aa: CASSTIAGVDNEQFF
CDR3nt: TGTGCCAGCAGTACCATAGCGGGAGTGGACAATGAGCAGTTCTTC
j_gene: TRBJ2-1
d_gene: TRBD2
abundance: few
v_gene: TRBV6-5

CDR3aa: CASSLEGGSGNTIYF
CDR3nt: TGTGCCAGCAGCTTAGAGGGGGGCTCTGGAAACACCATATATTTT
j_gene: TRBJ1-3
d_gene: .
abundance: many
v_gene: TRBV7-6

CDR3aa: CASSPLGAEANYGYTF
CDR3nt: TGCGCCAGCAGTCCTCTTGGGGCGGAAGCTAACTATGGCTACACCTTC
j_gene: TRBJ1-2
d_gene: .
abundance: few
v_gene: TRBV4-1

CDR3aa: CASSLDSGDEKLFF
CDR3nt: TGTGCCAGCAGCTTAGATTCAGGGGATGAAAAACTGTTTTTT
j_gene: TRBJ1-4
d_gene: .
abundance: many
v_gene: TRBV7-6

CDR3aa: CSARGGVGTEAFF
CDR3nt: TGCAGTGCTAGGGGGGGGGTTGGAACTGAAGCTTTCTTT
j_gene: TRBJ1-1
d_gene: .
abundance: many
v_gene: TRBV20-1

CDR3aa: CASSFPGFEAFF
CDR3nt: TGTGCCAGCAGCTTCCCAGGATTTGAAGCTTTCTTT
j_gene: TRBJ1-1
d_gene: .
abundance: many
v_gene: TRBV11-2

CDR3aa: CASTHARGNSPLHF
CDR3nt: TGTGCCAGTACCCATGCCAGGGGGAATTCACCCCTCCACTTT
j_gene: TRBJ1-6
d_gene: TRBD1
abundance: many
v_gene: TRBV19

CDR3aa: CASSPGQHRQETQYF
CDR3nt: TGTGCCAGCAGCCCGGGACAGCACAGACAAGAGACCCAGTACTTC
j_gene: TRBJ2-5
d_gene: TRBD1
abundance: many
v_gene: TRBV7-6

CDR3aa: CASSIAGGAYNEQFF
CDR3nt: TGTGCCAGTAGTATAGCCGGGGGAGCCTACAATGAGCAGTTCTTC
j_gene: TRBJ2-1
d_gene: .
abundance: .
v_gene: TRBV19

CDR3aa: CASSYRTIGDVQYF
CDR3nt: TGTGCCAGCAGTTACCGGACAATCGGCGACGTGCAGTACTTC
j_gene: TRBJ2-7
d_gene: .
abundance: .
v_gene: TRBV6-5

CDR3aa: CSASDRNTGELFF
CDR3nt: TGCAGTGCTAGTGACAGAAACACCGGGGAGCTGTTTTTT
j_gene: TRBJ2-2
d_gene: .
abundance: few
v_gene: TRBV20-1

CDR3aa: CASSHGDVGNYEQYF
CDR3nt: TGTGCCAGCAGCCACGGGGACGTGGGAAACTACGAGCAGTACTTC
j_gene: TRBJ2-7
d_gene: .
abundance: .
v_gene: TRBV3-1

CDR3aa: CASSSAQFQETQYF
CDR3nt: TGTGCCAGCAGTTCGGCGCAGTTCCAAGAGACCCAGTACTTC
j_gene: TRBJ2-5
d_gene: .
abundance: many
v_gene: TRBV12-3/TRBV12-4

CDR3aa: CASSQITSDTQYF
CDR3nt: TGTGCCAGCAGCCAGATAACGTCAGATACGCAGTATTTT
j_gene: TRBJ2-3
d_gene: .
abundance: many
v_gene: TRBV14

CDR3aa: CASSTDGQETQYF
CDR3nt: TGTGCCAGCAGTACGGACGGGCAAGAGACCCAGTACTTC
j_gene: TRBJ2-5
d_gene: .
abundance: many
v_gene: TRBV6-2/TRBV6-3

CDR3aa: CASSFLRMSNEKLFF
CDR3nt: TGTGCCAGCAGTTTTTTAAGGATGTCTAATGAAAAACTGTTTTTT
j_gene: TRBJ1-4
d_gene: .
abundance: many
v_gene: TRBV28

CDR3aa: CSARDRVPYEQYF
CDR3nt: TGCAGTGCTAGGGACAGGGTACCCTACGAGCAGTACTTC
j_gene: TRBJ2-7
d_gene: TRBD1
abundance: few
v_gene: TRBV20-1